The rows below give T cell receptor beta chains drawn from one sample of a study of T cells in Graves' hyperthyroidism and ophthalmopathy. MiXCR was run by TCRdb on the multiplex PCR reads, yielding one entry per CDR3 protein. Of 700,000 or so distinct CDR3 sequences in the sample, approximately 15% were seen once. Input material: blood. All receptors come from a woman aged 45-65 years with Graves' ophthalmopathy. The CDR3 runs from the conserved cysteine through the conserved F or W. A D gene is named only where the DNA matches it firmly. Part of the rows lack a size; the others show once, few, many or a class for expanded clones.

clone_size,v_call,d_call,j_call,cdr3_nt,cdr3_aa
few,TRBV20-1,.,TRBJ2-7,TGCAGTGCTAGGGGTTGGTGGGACCGATCCTACGAGCAGTACTTC,CSARGWWDRSYEQYF
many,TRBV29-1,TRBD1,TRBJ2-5,TGCAGCGTTGAACCGGGACAGGGAAGGGAGACCCAGTACTTC,CSVEPGQGRETQYF
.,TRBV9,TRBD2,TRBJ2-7,TGTGCCAGCAGCGTAGCTAGCGGGAGGGAATACGAGCAGTACTTC,CASSVASGREYEQYF
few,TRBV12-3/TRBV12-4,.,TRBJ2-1,TGTGCCAGCAGTCTCCACAGGGACGGCGAGCAGTTCTTC,CASSLHRDGEQFF
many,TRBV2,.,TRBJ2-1,TGTGCCAGCAGTGAAGGGGTAGCGGCCTACAATGAGCAGTTCTTC,CASSEGVAAYNEQFF
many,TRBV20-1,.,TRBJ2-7,TGCAGTGCTAGAGGGTATGACGAGCAGTACTTC,CSARGYDEQYF
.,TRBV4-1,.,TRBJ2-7,TGCGCCAGCAGCCAAGATCTCAGGGTCAGTTACGAGCAGTACTTC,CASSQDLRVSYEQYF
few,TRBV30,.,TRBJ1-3,TGTGCCTGGACGCCGATGACCCGCTCTGGAAACACCATATATTTT,CAWTPMTRSGNTIYF
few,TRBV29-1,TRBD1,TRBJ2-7,TGCAGCGTGGGCCGGGACAGCTCCTACGAGCAGTACTTC,CSVGRDSSYEQYF
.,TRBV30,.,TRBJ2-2,TGTGCCTGGAGTGTGGGGGAGCTGTTTTTT,CAWSVGELFF
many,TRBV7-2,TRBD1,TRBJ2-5,TGTGCCAGCAGCTCACAGGGGACCCAAGAGACCCAGTACTTC,CASSSQGTQETQYF
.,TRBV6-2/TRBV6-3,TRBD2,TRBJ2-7,TGTGCCAGCAGTAGTGCTAGCGGGAACGAGCAGTACTTC,CASSSASGNEQYF
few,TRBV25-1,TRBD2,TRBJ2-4,TGTGCCAGCAGTGACGGAGGACTAGCGGCCAAAAACATTCAGTACTTC,CASSDGGLAAKNIQYF
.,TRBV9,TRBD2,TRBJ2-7,TGTGCCAGCAGCGTTGGGGGAGGGCCGATGGACGAGCAGTACTTC,CASSVGGGPMDEQYF
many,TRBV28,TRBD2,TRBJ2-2,TGTGCCAGCAGTTTTGCCGGGACTAGCGGAGCGAACACCGGGGAGCTGTTTTTT,CASSFAGTSGANTGELFF
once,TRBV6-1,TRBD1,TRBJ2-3,TGTGCCAGCAGCGCCGGGACAGACACAGATACGCAGTATTTT,CASSAGTDTDTQYF
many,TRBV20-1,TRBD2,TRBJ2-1,TGCAGTGCTAGTAGTGGGACTAGCGGCTACAATGAGCAGTTCTTC,CSASSGTSGYNEQFF
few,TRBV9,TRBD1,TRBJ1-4,TGTGCCAGCAGCGTAGCTGGGACAGGGGTGGAAAAACTGTTTTTT,CASSVAGTGVEKLFF
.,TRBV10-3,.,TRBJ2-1,TGTGCCATCAGTGATACCACTGCGGGTCGCTACAATGAGCAGTTCTTC,CAISDTTAGRYNEQFF
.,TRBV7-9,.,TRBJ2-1,TGTGCCAGCAGCTTAGCACGGGGCAATGAGCAGTCCTTC,CASSLARGNEQSF
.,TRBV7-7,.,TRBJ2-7,TGTGCTAGCAGCTTAGCGCCCAAGGGGGCCGGGGGCGAGCAGTACTTC,CASSLAPKGAGGEQYF
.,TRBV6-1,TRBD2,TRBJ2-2,TGTGCCAGCAGGGTAATAGCGGGAGGACCCGGGGAGCTGTTTTTT,CASRVIAGGPGELFF
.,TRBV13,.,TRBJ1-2,TGTGCCAGCAGCGAACAGAAAAACTATGGCTACACCTTC,CASSEQKNYGYTF
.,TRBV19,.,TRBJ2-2,TGTGCCAGTAGTATAGGAGGGAGGAACACCGGGGAGCTGTTTTTT,CASSIGGRNTGELFF
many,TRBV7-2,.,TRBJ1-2,TGTGCCAGCAGCTTAGAAAGGGGCCAACTGGATTTCCGTGGCTACACCTTC,CASSLERGQLDFRGYTF
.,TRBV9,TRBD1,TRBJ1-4,TGTGCCAGCAGCGCCCGACAGGGAGGGGAAAAACTGTTTTTT,CASSARQGGEKLFF
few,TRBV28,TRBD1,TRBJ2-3,TGTGCCTGCACGGGCAGCCGGGACAGGACAATCCTCACAGATACGCAGTATTTT,CACTGSRDRTILTDTQYF
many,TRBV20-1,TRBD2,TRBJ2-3,TGCAGTGCTAGGGCCGTCGGACTAGCGGGGCTCACAGATACGCAGTATTTT,CSARAVGLAGLTDTQYF
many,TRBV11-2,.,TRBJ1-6,TGTGCCAGCAGCTTAGTAAGGGGCTCATCACCCCTCCACTTT,CASSLVRGSSPLHF
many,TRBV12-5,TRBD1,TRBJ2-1,TGTGCTAGTGGTGCGGGACAGGGAGGCTCGGATGAGCAGTTCTTC,CASGAGQGGSDEQFF
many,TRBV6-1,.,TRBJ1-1,TGTGCCAGCAGTGAACTTCTGAACACTGAAGCTTTCTTT,CASSELLNTEAFF
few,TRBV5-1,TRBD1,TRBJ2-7,TGCGCCAGCAGCCCTAGCAAACCGGGACAGAGTTACGAGCAGTACTTC,CASSPSKPGQSYEQYF
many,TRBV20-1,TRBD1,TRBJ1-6,TGCAGTGCGACCGGGACAGGGGGAACATCACCCCTCCACTTT,CSATGTGGTSPLHF
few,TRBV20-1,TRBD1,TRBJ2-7,TGCAGTGCTAGAGATGTCGGGACAGGTGGTTTGTGGGAGCAGTACTTC,CSARDVGTGGLWEQYF
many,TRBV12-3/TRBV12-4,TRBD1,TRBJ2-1,TGTGCCAGCAGTCCAAACCCGGACAGGGTGAGTGAGCAGTTCTTC,CASSPNPDRVSEQFF
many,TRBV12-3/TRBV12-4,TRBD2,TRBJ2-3,TGTGCCAGCAGTCCGGCGGGAGTGAGCACAGATACGCAGTATTTT,CASSPAGVSTDTQYF
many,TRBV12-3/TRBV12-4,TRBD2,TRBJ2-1,TGTGCCAGCAGTACGACTAGCGGGATTAGCTACAATGAGCAGTTCTTC,CASSTTSGISYNEQFF
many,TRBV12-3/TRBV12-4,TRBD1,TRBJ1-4,TGTGCCAGCAGTTCAACAGGGGGCAGGGAAAAACTGTTTTTT,CASSSTGGREKLFF
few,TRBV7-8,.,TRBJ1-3,TGTGCCAGCAGCTTAGCGGGGGTTTCTAGTTCTGGAAACACCATATATTTT,CASSLAGVSSSGNTIYF
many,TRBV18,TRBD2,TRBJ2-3,TGTGCCAGCTCACCGAGGGCCACCGGGACTAGCGGGACAGATACGCAGTATTTT,CASSPRATGTSGTDTQYF
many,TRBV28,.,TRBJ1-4,TGTGCCAGCAGACCCGGGCCTCGGGTTGAAAAACTGTTTTTT,CASRPGPRVEKLFF